The TCR beta chain described here comes from a study of cytomegalovirus exposure and HLA in healthy donors. Both 60 Vbeta primers and 13 Jbeta primers went into the PCR. The protocol was immunoSEQ multiplex PCR, while the TCRdb copy is restricted to in-frame clones and leaves out a portion. This sample has 120,000 or so clones, with over 60% found just once. V was pared by 1 base and J by 1 base, with 6 bases of the junction left unmatched. Germline CDR1 SGHVS, CDR2 FQNEAQ. CDR3 size: 16 residues. The chain employs TRBV7-8 and TRBJ2-7; 8 bases match TRBD1. Sequencing input: PBMCs. The sequence was obtained from a female donor in good health and CMV-seronegative. The CDR3, as DNA: TGTGCCAGCAGCTTAGACAGGACAGGGAGGTCCTACGAGCAGTACTTC. Its translation: CASSLDRTGRSYEQYF.